This TCR beta chain was recovered during a study of cytomegalovirus exposure and HLA in healthy donors. The germline V gene encodes CDR1 LNHDA and CDR2 SQIVND (reference sequence). Trimming took off 7 bases at V and 4 bases at J, with 17 bases between the two ends. The CDR3 runs to 15 residues. PCR was performed using 60 Vbeta and 13 Jbeta primers. Study processing details: A follow-up analysis tallied around 80 million unique TCR beta chains, roughly 11 million shared. Clones were sequenced by immunoSEQ multiplex PCR, and TCRdb holds only the in-frame ones, with some missing. V and J calls plus clone size are reproduced from that table; the DNA served to infer D and trimming. The table lists around 100,000 clones, roughly 70% of them singletons.

Sequenced: PBMCs. The TCR was taken from a man in his forties or fifties in good health and CMV-seropositive. The rearrangement uses TRBV19 and TRBJ1-5, with no clear D. The CDR3 region has the DNA TGTGCCAGTACCGCCTCCCGGGTTCGGAATCAGCCCCAGCATTTT. This codes for CASTASRVRNQPQHF.